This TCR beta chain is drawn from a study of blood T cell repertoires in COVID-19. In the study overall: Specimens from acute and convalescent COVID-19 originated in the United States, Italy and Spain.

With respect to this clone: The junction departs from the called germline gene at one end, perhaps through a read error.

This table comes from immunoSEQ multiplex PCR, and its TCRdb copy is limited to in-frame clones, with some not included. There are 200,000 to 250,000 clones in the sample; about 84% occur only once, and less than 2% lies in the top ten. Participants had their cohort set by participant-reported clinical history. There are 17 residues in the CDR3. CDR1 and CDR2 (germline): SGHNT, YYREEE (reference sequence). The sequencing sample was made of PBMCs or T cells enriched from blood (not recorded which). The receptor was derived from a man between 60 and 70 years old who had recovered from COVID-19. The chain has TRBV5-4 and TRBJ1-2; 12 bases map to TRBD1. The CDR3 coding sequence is TGTGCCAGCAGCCGGAGCCCGGGACAGGGGGCTAACGATGGCTACACCTTC. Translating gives CASSRSPGQGANDGYTF.